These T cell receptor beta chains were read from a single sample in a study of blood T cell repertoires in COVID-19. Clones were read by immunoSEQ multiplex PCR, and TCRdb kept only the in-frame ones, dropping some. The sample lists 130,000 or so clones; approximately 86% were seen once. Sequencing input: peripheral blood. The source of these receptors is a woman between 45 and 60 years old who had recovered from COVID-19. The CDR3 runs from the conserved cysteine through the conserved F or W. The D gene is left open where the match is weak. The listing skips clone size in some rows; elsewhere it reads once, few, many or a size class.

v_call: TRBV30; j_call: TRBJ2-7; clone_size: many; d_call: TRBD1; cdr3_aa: CAWSVRVGQGSYEQYF; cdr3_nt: TGTGCCTGGAGTGTACGTGTGGGACAGGGGTCCTACGAGCAGTACTTC
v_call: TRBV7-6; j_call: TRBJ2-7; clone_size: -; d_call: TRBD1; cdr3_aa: CASSPGGTGGHEQYF; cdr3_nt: TGTGCCAGCAGCCCAGGGGGGACAGGGGGTCACGAGCAGTACTTC
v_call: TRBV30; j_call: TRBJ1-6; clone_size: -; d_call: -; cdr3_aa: CAWSVLWVRGNSPLHF; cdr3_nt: TGTGCCTGGAGTGTACTCTGGGTCAGGGGAAATTCACCCCTCCACTTT
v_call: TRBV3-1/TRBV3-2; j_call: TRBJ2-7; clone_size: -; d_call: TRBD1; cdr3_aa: CASSQGTGNDEQYF; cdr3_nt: TGTGCCAGCAGCCAAGGGACAGGGAACGACGAGCAGTACTTC
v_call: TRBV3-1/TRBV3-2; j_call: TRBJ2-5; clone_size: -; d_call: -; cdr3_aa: CASSQDPGFPETQYF; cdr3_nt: TGTGCCAGCAGCCAAGATCCGGGGTTTCCAGAGACCCAGTACTTC
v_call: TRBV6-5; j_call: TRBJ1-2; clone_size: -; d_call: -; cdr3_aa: CAIPNTTGNYTF; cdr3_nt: TGTGCCATCCCGAACACTACAGGGAACTACACCTTC
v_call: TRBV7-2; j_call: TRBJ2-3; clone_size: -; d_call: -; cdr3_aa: CASSFDTRVPQYF; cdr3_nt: TGTGCCAGCAGCTTTGACACCCGAGTTCCGCAGTATTTT
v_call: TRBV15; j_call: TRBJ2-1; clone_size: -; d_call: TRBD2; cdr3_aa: CATSRDPTSGRNEQFF; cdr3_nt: TGTGCCACCAGCAGAGATCCGACTAGCGGCCGCAATGAGCAGTTCTTC
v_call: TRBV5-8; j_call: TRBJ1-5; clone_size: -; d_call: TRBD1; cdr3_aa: CASSLGQAYNQPQHF; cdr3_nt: TGTGCCAGCAGCCTGGGACAGGCTTACAATCAGCCCCAGCATTTT
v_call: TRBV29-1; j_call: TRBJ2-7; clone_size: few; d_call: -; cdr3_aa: CSVLVGTPLYEQYF; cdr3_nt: TGCAGCGTATTAGTCGGGACACCCCTTTACGAGCAGTACTTC
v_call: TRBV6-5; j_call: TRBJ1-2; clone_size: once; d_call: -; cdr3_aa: CASSYSSTGNGYTF; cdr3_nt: TGTGCCAGCAGTTACTCCAGTACAGGGAATGGCTACACCTTC
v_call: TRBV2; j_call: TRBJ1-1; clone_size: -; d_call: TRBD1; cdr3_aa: CASSEGQPGGAFF; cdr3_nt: TGTGCCAGCAGTGAAGGGCAGCCAGGGGGAGCTTTCTTT
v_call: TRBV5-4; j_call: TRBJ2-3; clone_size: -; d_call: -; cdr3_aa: CASSIGGGAPDTQYF; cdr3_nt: TGTGCCAGCAGTATCGGGGGAGGAGCCCCGGATACGCAGTATTTT
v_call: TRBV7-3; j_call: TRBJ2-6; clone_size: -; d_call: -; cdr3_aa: CASSLGSTSPANVLTF; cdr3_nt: TGTGCCAGCAGCCTCGGGTCTACCTCCCCGGCCAACGTCCTGACTTTC
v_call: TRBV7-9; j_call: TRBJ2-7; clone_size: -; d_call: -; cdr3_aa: CASTNKPGAAYEQYF; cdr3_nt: TGTGCCAGCACCAACAAGCCGGGAGCGGCCTACGAGCAGTACTTC
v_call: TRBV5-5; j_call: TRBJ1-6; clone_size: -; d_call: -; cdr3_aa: CASSFQTGSSYNSPLHF; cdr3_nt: TGTGCCAGCAGCTTTCAAACGGGGAGCTCCTATAATTCACCCCTCCACTTT
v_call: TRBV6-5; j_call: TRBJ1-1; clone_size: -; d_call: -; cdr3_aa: CASSPVYRLNTEAFF; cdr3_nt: TGTGCCAGCAGCCCGGTGTACAGATTGAACACTGAAGCTTTCTTT
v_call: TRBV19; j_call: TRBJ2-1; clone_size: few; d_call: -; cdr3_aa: CASSSRVGEQFF; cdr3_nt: TGTGCCAGTAGTAGCCGGGTGGGTGAGCAGTTCTTC
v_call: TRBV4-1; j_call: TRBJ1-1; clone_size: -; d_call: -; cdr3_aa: CASSQAGQHTEAFF; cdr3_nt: TGCGCCAGCAGCCAAGCCGGACAGCACACTGAAGCTTTCTTT
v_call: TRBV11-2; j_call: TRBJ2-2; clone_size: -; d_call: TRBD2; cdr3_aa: CASSRVGGRLYTGELFF; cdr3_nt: TGTGCCAGCAGCCGAGTGGGCGGGAGGTTGTATACCGGGGAGCTGTTTTTT
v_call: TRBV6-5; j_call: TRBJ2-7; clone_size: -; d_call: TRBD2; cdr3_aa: CASSEYSGAFYEQYF; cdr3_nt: TGTGCCAGCAGCGAGTATAGCGGGGCGTTCTACGAGCAGTACTTC
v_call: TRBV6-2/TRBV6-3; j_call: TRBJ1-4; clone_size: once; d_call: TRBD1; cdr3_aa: CASTPGGSGEKLFF; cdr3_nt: TGTGCCAGCACCCCAGGGGGCTCGGGTGAAAAACTGTTTTTT
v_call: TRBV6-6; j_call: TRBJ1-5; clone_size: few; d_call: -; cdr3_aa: CASTPIPRLPQHF; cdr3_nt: TGTGCCAGCACTCCCATCCCCAGGCTACCCCAGCATTTT
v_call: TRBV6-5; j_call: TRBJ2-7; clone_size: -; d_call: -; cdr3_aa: CASRDTGEAYEQYF; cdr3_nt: TGTGCCAGCAGGGACACAGGGGAGGCCTACGAGCAGTACTTC
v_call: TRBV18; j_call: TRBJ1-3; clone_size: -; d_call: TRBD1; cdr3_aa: CASSQQGAGNTIYF; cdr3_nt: TGTGCCAGCTCACAACAGGGGGCTGGAAACACCATATATTTT
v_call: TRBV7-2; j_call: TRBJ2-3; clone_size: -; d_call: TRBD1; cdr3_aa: CASSLAGTGTDTQYF; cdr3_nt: TGTGCCAGCAGCTTAGCAGGGACAGGCACAGATACGCAGTATTTT
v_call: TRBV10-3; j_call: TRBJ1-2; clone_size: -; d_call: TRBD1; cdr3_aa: CATSPGQGSGYTF; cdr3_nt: TGTGCCACCTCCCCGGGACAGGGCTCTGGCTACACCTTC
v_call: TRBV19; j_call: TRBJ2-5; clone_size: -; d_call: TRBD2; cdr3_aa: CASSLGGAQETQYF; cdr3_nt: TGTGCCAGTAGTCTCGGGGGGGCCCAAGAGACCCAGTACTTC
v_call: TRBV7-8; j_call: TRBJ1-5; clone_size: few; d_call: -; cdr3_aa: CASSQGRNQPQHF; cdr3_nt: TGTGCCAGCAGCCAGGGGCGTAATCAGCCCCAGCATTTT
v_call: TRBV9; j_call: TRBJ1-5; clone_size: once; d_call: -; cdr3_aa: CASSVDVNSQPQHF; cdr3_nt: TGTGCCAGCAGCGTAGACGTGAACTCTCAGCCCCAGCATTTT
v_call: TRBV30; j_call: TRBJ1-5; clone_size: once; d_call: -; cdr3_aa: CAWSLQGWSNQPQHF; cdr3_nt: TGTGCCTGGAGTTTACAGGGATGGAGCAATCAGCCCCAGCATTTT
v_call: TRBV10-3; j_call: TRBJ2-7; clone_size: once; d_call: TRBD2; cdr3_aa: CAISEGRAGVSYEQYF; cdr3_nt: TGTGCCATCAGTGAGGGGAGAGCGGGAGTCTCTTACGAGCAGTACTTC
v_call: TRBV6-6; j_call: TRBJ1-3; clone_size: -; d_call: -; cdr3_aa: CASRGAAHSGNTIYF; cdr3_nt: TGTGCCAGCCGTGGGGCAGCTCATTCGGGAAACACCATATATTTT
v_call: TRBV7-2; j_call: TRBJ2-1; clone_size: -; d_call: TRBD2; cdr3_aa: CASSLDSRLAGLIYNEQFF; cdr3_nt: TGTGCCAGCAGCTTAGATTCGCGGCTAGCGGGATTAATTTACAATGAGCAGTTCTTC
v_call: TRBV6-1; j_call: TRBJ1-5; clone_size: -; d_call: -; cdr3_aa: CASSEASVIITLGNQPQHF; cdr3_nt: TGTGCCAGCAGTGAAGCGTCGGTTATAATTACCCTTGGCAATCAGCCCCAGCATTTT
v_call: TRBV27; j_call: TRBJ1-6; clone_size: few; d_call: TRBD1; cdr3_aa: CASSLRMGQGYNSPLHF; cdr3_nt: TGTGCCAGCAGCCTAAGGATGGGACAGGGGTACAATTCACCCCTCCACTTT
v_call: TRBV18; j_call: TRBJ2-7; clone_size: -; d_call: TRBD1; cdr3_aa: CASSPPGTGGNEQYF; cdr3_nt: TGTGCCAGCTCACCACCCGGGACAGGGGGCAACGAGCAGTACTTC
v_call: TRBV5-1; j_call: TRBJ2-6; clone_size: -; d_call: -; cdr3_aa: CASSLERPGANVLTF; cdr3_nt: TGCGCCAGCAGCTTGGAGCGTCCTGGGGCCAACGTCCTGACTTTC
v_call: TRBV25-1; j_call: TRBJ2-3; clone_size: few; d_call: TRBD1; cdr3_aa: CASSQGAFTDTQYF; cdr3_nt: TGTGCCAGCAGCCAGGGGGCCTTCACAGATACGCAGTATTTT